These T cell receptor beta chains were read from a single sample in a study of blood T cells in healthy people across ages. TCRdb analysed the 5' RACE reads with MiXCR anew, one entry per CDR3 protein. The sample has 1.4 million or so distinct CDR3 sequences, 40% to 45% seen once. Sequenced sample: blood. The source is a woman aged 18-29 years in good health. Both conserved end residues are part of each CDR3. The order of the fields is V gene, J gene, D gene, clone size, CDR3 protein, CDR3 DNA. A D gene is named only where the DNA matches it firmly. Part of the rows lack a size; the others show once, few, many or a class for expanded clones.

v_call: TRBV6-6
j_call: TRBJ2-6
d_call: NA
clone_size: NA
cdr3_aa: CASRYTGNSGANVLTF
cdr3_nt: TGTGCCAGCAGGTATACCGGTAACTCTGGGGCCAACGTCCTGACTTTC

v_call: TRBV27
j_call: TRBJ2-7
d_call: NA
clone_size: few
cdr3_aa: CASSLLGGYYEQYF
cdr3_nt: TGTGCCAGCAGTTTATTGGGGGGTTACTACGAGCAGTACTTC

v_call: TRBV2
j_call: TRBJ2-1
d_call: TRBD2
clone_size: NA
cdr3_aa: CASRQTGPSGVNEQFF
cdr3_nt: TGTGCCAGCAGACAAACGGGGCCTAGCGGGGTTAATGAGCAGTTCTTC

v_call: TRBV19
j_call: TRBJ2-3
d_call: TRBD1
clone_size: NA
cdr3_aa: CASSIVGQGLTQYF
cdr3_nt: TGTGCCAGTAGTATCGTCGGACAGGGCCTTACGCAGTATTTT

v_call: TRBV2
j_call: TRBJ2-7
d_call: NA
clone_size: few
cdr3_aa: CASNPRTGRTQYF
cdr3_nt: TGTGCCAGCAATCCTCGGACCGGGCGAACCCAGTACTTC

v_call: TRBV12-3/TRBV12-4
j_call: TRBJ2-7
d_call: TRBD1
clone_size: NA
cdr3_aa: CASSISRGNYEQYF
cdr3_nt: TGTGCCAGCAGTATAAGCAGGGGGAACTACGAGCAGTACTTC

v_call: TRBV9
j_call: TRBJ2-2
d_call: NA
clone_size: few
cdr3_aa: CASSGTTNTGELFF
cdr3_nt: TGTGCCAGCAGCGGGACAACGAACACCGGGGAGCTGTTTTTT

v_call: TRBV27
j_call: TRBJ1-2
d_call: TRBD1
clone_size: few
cdr3_aa: CASSFSPTGLGYTF
cdr3_nt: TGTGCCAGCAGTTTCTCCCCGACAGGGTTGGGCTACACCTTC

v_call: TRBV3-1
j_call: TRBJ2-3
d_call: NA
clone_size: few
cdr3_aa: CASSQRAPDTQYF
cdr3_nt: TGTGCCAGCAGCCAAAGGGCCCCGGATACGCAGTATTTT

v_call: TRBV27
j_call: TRBJ2-1
d_call: NA
clone_size: few
cdr3_aa: CASSQYDYNEQFF
cdr3_nt: TGTGCCAGCAGTCAATATGACTACAATGAGCAGTTCTTC

v_call: TRBV27
j_call: TRBJ2-7
d_call: TRBD2
clone_size: NA
cdr3_aa: CASSHGRAGSYEQYF
cdr3_nt: TGTGCCAGCAGTCACGGACGAGCGGGAAGCTACGAGCAGTACTTC

v_call: TRBV15
j_call: TRBJ2-7
d_call: NA
clone_size: NA
cdr3_aa: CATSTQGGFWYEQYF
cdr3_nt: TGTGCCACCAGCACCCAGGGTGGATTCTGGTACGAGCAGTACTTC

v_call: TRBV5-1
j_call: TRBJ2-7
d_call: NA
clone_size: few
cdr3_aa: CASAMAGGRYNEQYF
cdr3_nt: TGCGCCAGCGCAATGGCCGGGGGGCGCTACAATGAGCAGTACTTC

v_call: TRBV5-1
j_call: TRBJ2-3
d_call: TRBD2
clone_size: NA
cdr3_aa: CASSPGTSGTSDTQYF
cdr3_nt: TGCGCCAGCAGCCCGGGGACTAGCGGGACGAGCGATACGCAGTATTTT

v_call: TRBV18
j_call: TRBJ1-6
d_call: NA
clone_size: NA
cdr3_aa: CASSPGTAERPLHF
cdr3_nt: TGTGCCAGCTCACCAGGGACCGCCGAGAGACCCCTCCACTTT

v_call: TRBV28
j_call: TRBJ2-5
d_call: NA
clone_size: NA
cdr3_aa: CASSLWISQETQYF
cdr3_nt: TGTGCCAGCAGTTTATGGATTAGCCAAGAGACCCAGTACTTC

v_call: TRBV12-3/TRBV12-4
j_call: TRBJ2-1
d_call: NA
clone_size: few
cdr3_aa: CASSFSGREQFF
cdr3_nt: TGTGCCAGCAGTTTTTCAGGGCGTGAGCAGTTCTTC

v_call: TRBV6-2/TRBV6-3
j_call: TRBJ2-7
d_call: NA
clone_size: once
cdr3_aa: CASSYSLREGSYNGQYF
cdr3_nt: TGTGCCAGCAGTTACTCCCTCAGGGAAGGCTCCTACAATGGGCAGTACTTC

v_call: TRBV30
j_call: TRBJ2-1
d_call: NA
clone_size: NA
cdr3_aa: CAWSLGSDEQFF
cdr3_nt: TGTGCCTGGAGCCTAGGTTCGGATGAGCAGTTCTTC

v_call: TRBV29-1
j_call: TRBJ2-7
d_call: TRBD1
clone_size: few
cdr3_aa: CSVEGIGDRAYEQYF
cdr3_nt: TGCAGCGTTGAAGGGATAGGGGACAGAGCCTACGAGCAGTACTTC

v_call: TRBV15
j_call: TRBJ1-1
d_call: NA
clone_size: NA
cdr3_aa: CATSRERNTEAFF
cdr3_nt: TGTGCCACCAGCAGAGAAAGGAACACTGAAGCTTTCTTT

v_call: TRBV27
j_call: TRBJ1-1
d_call: NA
clone_size: once
cdr3_aa: CASSFLGGQGKTEAFF
cdr3_nt: TGTGCCAGCAGTTTCCTCGGAGGGCAGGGGAAAACTGAAGCTTTCTTT

v_call: TRBV20-1
j_call: TRBJ1-1
d_call: NA
clone_size: NA
cdr3_aa: CSASLENTEAFF
cdr3_nt: TGCAGTGCTAGCCTAGAGAACACTGAAGCTTTCTTT

v_call: TRBV5-1
j_call: TRBJ2-3
d_call: TRBD1
clone_size: NA
cdr3_aa: CASSLSRGRTADTQYF
cdr3_nt: TGCGCCAGCAGCTTGTCCAGGGGGCGCACCGCAGATACGCAGTATTTT

v_call: TRBV9
j_call: TRBJ2-1
d_call: TRBD2
clone_size: NA
cdr3_aa: CASSARRGNYNEQFF
cdr3_nt: TGTGCCAGCAGCGCCAGGCGGGGGAACTACAATGAGCAGTTCTTC

v_call: TRBV18
j_call: TRBJ1-5
d_call: TRBD1
clone_size: NA
cdr3_aa: CASSLNNRGLQPQHF
cdr3_nt: TGTGCCAGCTCACTAAACAACAGGGGGCTTCAGCCCCAGCATTTT

v_call: TRBV30
j_call: TRBJ2-1
d_call: TRBD1
clone_size: NA
cdr3_aa: CAWGDRGLYNEQFF
cdr3_nt: TGTGCCTGGGGGGACAGAGGACTCTACAATGAGCAGTTCTTC

v_call: TRBV29-1
j_call: TRBJ2-5
d_call: NA
clone_size: NA
cdr3_aa: CSVADFQETQYF
cdr3_nt: TGCAGCGTAGCAGACTTCCAAGAGACCCAGTACTTC

v_call: TRBV2
j_call: TRBJ1-4
d_call: NA
clone_size: NA
cdr3_aa: CASRKGRDEKLFF
cdr3_nt: TGTGCCAGCAGAAAAGGCCGCGATGAAAAACTGTTTTTT

v_call: TRBV20-1
j_call: TRBJ2-7
d_call: TRBD2
clone_size: NA
cdr3_aa: CSARVSRTSGLSSYEQYF
cdr3_nt: TGCAGTGCTAGAGTGTCGAGGACTAGCGGTTTGAGCTCCTACGAGCAGTACTTC

v_call: TRBV5-1
j_call: TRBJ2-5
d_call: TRBD2
clone_size: many
cdr3_aa: CASSLGLAGLETQYF
cdr3_nt: TGTGCCAGCAGCTTAGGACTAGCGGGATTGGAGACCCAGTACTTC

v_call: TRBV6-1
j_call: TRBJ2-5
d_call: NA
clone_size: NA
cdr3_aa: CASGRVYNEQYF
cdr3_nt: TGTGCCAGCGGCCGGGTCTACAATGAGCAGTACTTC

v_call: TRBV20-1
j_call: TRBJ1-5
d_call: NA
clone_size: NA
cdr3_aa: CSARDWGPQHF
cdr3_nt: TGCAGTGCTAGAGATTGGGGGCCCCAGCATTTT

v_call: TRBV4-1
j_call: TRBJ2-7
d_call: TRBD2
clone_size: NA
cdr3_aa: CASSQRGTSLISSYNEQYF
cdr3_nt: TGCGCCAGCAGCCAACGGGGGACTAGTCTAATTTCCTCCTACAATGAGCAGTACTTC

v_call: TRBV7-9
j_call: TRBJ1-5
d_call: NA
clone_size: NA
cdr3_aa: CASSSDKIDQPQHF
cdr3_nt: TGTGCCAGCAGCTCGGACAAGATAGATCAGCCCCAGCATTTT

v_call: TRBV7-8
j_call: TRBJ2-1
d_call: TRBD1
clone_size: few
cdr3_aa: CASSYPGQGPRDEQFF
cdr3_nt: TGTGCCAGCAGTTATCCGGGACAGGGGCCACGGGATGAGCAGTTCTTC

v_call: TRBV7-2
j_call: TRBJ2-4
d_call: NA
clone_size: few
cdr3_aa: CASSYQNIQYF
cdr3_nt: TGTGCCAGCAGCTACCAAAACATTCAGTACTTC

v_call: TRBV29-1
j_call: TRBJ1-1
d_call: NA
clone_size: NA
cdr3_aa: CSVEGQRQDTEAFF
cdr3_nt: TGCAGCGTTGAAGGACAGCGGCAGGACACTGAAGCTTTCTTT

v_call: TRBV6-5
j_call: TRBJ1-1
d_call: NA
clone_size: NA
cdr3_aa: CASSYSMRNTEAFF
cdr3_nt: TGTGCCAGCAGTTACTCGATGCGGAACACTGAAGCTTTCTTT

v_call: TRBV18
j_call: TRBJ2-4
d_call: NA
clone_size: NA
cdr3_aa: CASSMTELGIQYF
cdr3_nt: TGTGCCAGCTCGATGACAGAATTGGGCATTCAGTACTTC

v_call: TRBV29-1
j_call: TRBJ2-7
d_call: NA
clone_size: few
cdr3_aa: CSVGLESYEQYF
cdr3_nt: TGCAGCGTTGGACTAGAATCCTACGAGCAGTACTTC

v_call: TRBV7-9
j_call: TRBJ1-4
d_call: NA
clone_size: NA
cdr3_aa: CASSLNRASGDPNEKLFF
cdr3_nt: TGTGCCAGCAGCCTAAACCGGGCCTCCGGTGACCCGAATGAAAAACTGTTTTTT

v_call: TRBV6-1
j_call: TRBJ1-1
d_call: NA
clone_size: NA
cdr3_aa: CASRPRGMNTEAFF
cdr3_nt: TGTGCCAGCAGGCCCAGGGGAATGAACACTGAAGCTTTCTTT

v_call: TRBV20-1
j_call: TRBJ1-2
d_call: NA
clone_size: few
cdr3_aa: CSAPPLILQLKSGYTF
cdr3_nt: TGCAGTGCTCCTCCCCTAATCCTACAGTTGAAGAGTGGCTACACCTTC

v_call: TRBV20-1
j_call: TRBJ2-5
d_call: NA
clone_size: NA
cdr3_aa: CSAALATFRGTQYF
cdr3_nt: TGCAGTGCCGCGCTAGCTACCTTCCGCGGGACCCAGTACTTC

v_call: TRBV20-1
j_call: TRBJ2-7
d_call: TRBD2
clone_size: NA
cdr3_aa: CSGTTSGGLDYEQYF
cdr3_nt: TGCAGTGGTACGACTAGCGGGGGCCTAGACTACGAGCAGTACTTC

v_call: TRBV20-1
j_call: TRBJ2-1
d_call: TRBD2
clone_size: NA
cdr3_aa: CSATSERGSSYNEQFF
cdr3_nt: TGCAGTGCCACAAGTGAGCGGGGGAGCTCCTACAATGAGCAGTTCTTC

v_call: TRBV4-3
j_call: TRBJ1-2
d_call: NA
clone_size: few
cdr3_aa: CSSSQESGIGGYTF
cdr3_nt: TGCTCCAGCAGCCAAGAGTCGGGAATAGGTGGCTACACCTTC

v_call: TRBV4-1
j_call: TRBJ2-3
d_call: TRBD2
clone_size: NA
cdr3_aa: CASSRGTSGDADTQYF
cdr3_nt: TGCGCCAGCAGCCGGGGGACTAGCGGGGACGCAGATACGCAGTATTTT

v_call: TRBV20-1
j_call: TRBJ2-1
d_call: NA
clone_size: NA
cdr3_aa: CSARSHGALKNNEQFF
cdr3_nt: TGCAGTGCTAGATCCCACGGGGCCCTAAAGAACAATGAGCAGTTCTTC

v_call: TRBV3-1
j_call: TRBJ2-7
d_call: NA
clone_size: NA
cdr3_aa: CASSQVPGKSCEQYF
cdr3_nt: TGTGCCAGCAGCCAAGTGCCGGGAAAGTCCTGCGAGCAGTACTTC

v_call: TRBV7-9
j_call: TRBJ1-1
d_call: TRBD1
clone_size: NA
cdr3_aa: CASSYRNLGTGEEAFF
cdr3_nt: TGTGCCAGCAGCTATCGCAACCTCGGGACAGGGGAGGAAGCTTTCTTT

v_call: TRBV29-1
j_call: TRBJ2-5
d_call: NA
clone_size: few
cdr3_aa: CSVELVRGTQYF
cdr3_nt: TGCAGCGTTGAATTGGTCAGGGGGACCCAGTACTTC

v_call: TRBV3-1
j_call: TRBJ2-7
d_call: TRBD1
clone_size: NA
cdr3_aa: CASSHHRGRIYEQYF
cdr3_nt: TGTGCCAGCAGCCACCACAGGGGAAGAATCTACGAGCAGTACTTC

v_call: TRBV27
j_call: TRBJ2-5
d_call: NA
clone_size: few
cdr3_aa: CASSAFGTQYF
cdr3_nt: TGTGCCAGCAGTGCCTTTGGGACCCAGTACTTC

v_call: TRBV20-1
j_call: TRBJ2-1
d_call: NA
clone_size: few
cdr3_aa: CSEMSSYNEQFF
cdr3_nt: TGCAGTGAGATGAGCTCCTACAATGAGCAGTTCTTC

v_call: TRBV27
j_call: TRBJ1-1
d_call: TRBD1
clone_size: few
cdr3_aa: CASSLSPGQGATEAFF
cdr3_nt: TGTGCCAGCAGTTTATCCCCAGGACAGGGGGCGACTGAAGCTTTCTTT

v_call: TRBV28
j_call: TRBJ2-3
d_call: TRBD2
clone_size: NA
cdr3_aa: CASSLGGRISDTQYF
cdr3_nt: TGTGCCAGCAGTTTAGGCGGGAGAATCTCAGATACGCAGTATTTT

v_call: TRBV6-5
j_call: TRBJ1-2
d_call: TRBD1
clone_size: NA
cdr3_aa: CASSSRDRGRRGYTF
cdr3_nt: TGTGCCAGCAGTTCTCGGGACAGGGGACGACGTGGCTACACCTTC